These 24 T cell receptor beta chains originate from one sample sequenced in a study of cytomegalovirus exposure and HLA in healthy donors. PCR used 60 Vbeta primers and 13 Jbeta primers. Profiled with immunoSEQ multiplex PCR; TCRdb holds only in-frame clones, not every one. The data hold 140,000 or so clones, with more than 70% observed a single time. The sample comprised PBMCs. Receptors originate from a woman in her thirties or forties in good health and CMV-seronegative.

The chain joins TRBV7-8 to TRBJ2-3; 7 positions match TRBD1. The CDR3 covers 14 residues. CDR1 and CDR2 from the germline V gene are SGHVS and FQNEAQ. V dropped 4 bases and J dropped 5; count of bases not matched to a gene: 6. DNA for the CDR3: TGTGCCAGCAGCTCCACCCCAGGGGGAGATACGCAGTATTTT. As protein: CASSSTPGGDTQYF.

The sample holds a few counts of this clone. This chain connects TRBV28 to TRBJ2-7; 9 bases align to TRBD2. The CDR3 totals 14 residues. Germline values: CDR1 MDHEN, CDR2 SYDVKM. Trimming took 7 bases from V and 1 from J; bases not matched to a gene: 5. The CDR3 loop is CASKVAGVSYEQYF. In DNA form, the CDR3 reads TGTGCCAGCAAGGTAGCGGGGGTATCCTACGAGCAGTACTTC.

This rearrangement joins TRBV28 to TRBJ1-1; weak D call: TRBD1 (5 bases). This CDR3 comprises 17 residues. The germline gives CDR1 MDHEN, CDR2 SYDVKM. V was clipped by 2 bases and J by 1 base, with 17 bases between them. The CDR3 DNA reads TGTGCCAGCAGTTTAGGTTGGGTGGGGCACCGGAACACTGAAGCTTTCTTT. It encodes CASSLGWVGHRNTEAFF.

The genes are TRBV5-1 and TRBJ2-5, with 7 positions matching TRBD1. This CDR3 has 13 residues. V trimming: 9 bases; J trimming: 3 bases; junction bases outside the gene matches: 8. Germline CDR1 reads SGHRS; CDR2 reads YFSETQ. CDR3 amino acids: CATQTGPEETQYF. Here the CDR3 DNA reads TGCGCCACCCAGACAGGGCCAGAAGAGACCCAGTACTTC.

The V gene is TRBV5-1, the J gene TRBJ2-3, with TRBD2 identical over 11 bases. V lost 2 bases to trimming and J lost 3 bases; unmatched junction nucleotides: 11. This CDR3 has 18 amino acids. Germline assignment: CDR1 SGHRS and CDR2 YFSETQ. As DNA, the CDR3 is TGCGCCAGCAGCTTCGGTACTAGCGGGAGCTTAGGGACAGATACGCAGTATTTT. It is translated as CASSFGTSGSLGTDTQYF.

V usage is TRBV7-8 and J usage is TRBJ2-1; 11 bases match TRBD2. This CDR3 has 13 residues. Germline lookup yields CDR1 SGHVS and CDR2 FQNEAQ. Trimming cost V 8 bases and J 6 bases; bases outside gene matches: 3. The CDR3 protein is CASSLAGGNEQFF. DNA of the CDR3: TGTGCCAGCTCTCTAGCGGGAGGCAATGAGCAGTTCTTC.

The chain couples TRBV4-1 to TRBJ2-7, with a possible D match to TRBD2 (5 bases). The V gene lost 0 bases and the J gene lost 0 bases, with 9 bases spanning the gap. Germline lookup yields CDR1 MGHRA and CDR2 YSYEKL. The CDR3 has 15 amino acids. CDR3 sequence (DNA): TGCGCCAGCAGCCAAGAGAGGAGGAACTCCTACGAGCAGTACTTC. Protein product: CASSQERRNSYEQYF.

This clone was picked up one time. V gene TRBV19 combines with J gene TRBJ1-6; D gene unclear. Germline loops: CDR1 LNHDA, CDR2 SQIVND (reference sequence). Trimming removed 7 bases from V and 0 bases from J, with 7 bases in between. This CDR3 comprises 14 residues. The CDR3 DNA is TGTGCCAGTACCGAGAGCTCCTATAATTCACCCCTCCACTTT. It specifies CASTESSYNSPLHF.

The V gene is TRBV5-1, the J gene TRBJ2-5; 9 positions match TRBD1. Looked up from germline, CDR1 is SGHRS and CDR2 is YFSETQ. With V trimmed by 2 bases and J by 5 bases, 4 bases remained unmatched. This CDR3 region has 14 residues. The CDR3, as DNA: TGCGCCAGCAGCTTCGGGACAGGGAGGGAGACCCAGTACTTC. Residues: CASSFGTGRETQYF.

The chain recombines TRBV19 with TRBJ2-1; D is perhaps TRBD2 (7 bases). The ends were cut back, 6 bases at V and 7 bases at J, with 13 bases in the middle. The CDR3 is 13 residues long. The V gene's germline CDR1 is LNHDA and CDR2 SQIVND (reference sequence). The CDR3: CASSLGGRNEQFF. CDR3 in DNA: TGTGCCAGTAGCTTGGGGGGGCGGAATGAGCAGTTCTTC.

The chain uses TRBV7-9 and TRBJ1-2; unclear D gene. Germline V CDR1 and CDR2: SEHNR, FQNEAQ (reference sequence). V was pared by 5 bases and J by 8 bases, with 21 bases between. The CDR3 is made up of 15 amino acids. The CDR3 here is CASSPPGSVISGYTF. The CDR3 DNA sequence: TGTGCCAGCAGCCCCCCCGGGTCCGTTATTTCCGGCTACACCTTC.

The chain is built from TRBV29-1 and TRBJ2-7; D not resolved. This CDR3 is 11 amino acids long. Germline lookup yields CDR1 SQVTM and CDR2 ANQGSEA. V was cut by 4 bases and J by 2 bases, with 6 bases left in between. CDR3 in amino acids: CSVGLAYEQYF. The CDR3 region has the DNA TGCAGCGTTGGGCTGGCCTACGAGCAGTACTTC.

The chain is built from TRBV27 and TRBJ1-2; 9 bases line up with TRBD1. CDR3 size: 15 residues. Germline CDR1 is MNHEY and CDR2 is SMNVEV (reference sequence). Trimming at V came to 2 bases and at J to 5 bases, leaving 6 bases not matched to a gene. The CDR3 is CASSLRTGDLYGYTF. The CDR3 coding sequence is TGTGCCAGCAGTTTAAGGACAGGGGATTTATATGGCTACACCTTC.

This clone was detected only a few times. The CDR3 is CASSPGHNTEAFF. In DNA form, the CDR3 reads TGTGCCAGCTCACCAGGACATAACACTGAAGCTTTCTTT. The genes are TRBV18 and TRBJ1-1, with D tentatively TRBD1 (5 bases). The CDR3 runs 13 residues. CDR1 and CDR2 (germline): KGHSH, LQKENI. Trimming left V 2 bases short and J 2 bases short, with 6 bases between.

The chain is built from TRBV28 and TRBJ1-5; TRBD1 might be the D (6 bases). The germline V and J ends were trimmed by 1 base and 9 bases, with 19 bases remaining between them. The germline CDR1 and CDR2 sequences are MDHEN and SYDVKM. The CDR3 sequence is 16 residues long. In DNA, the CDR3 is TGTGCCAGCAGTTTATTTCGACAGGACGCCAATGTGCCCCAGCATTTT. Protein: CASSLFRQDANVPQHF.

V is TRBV18 and J is TRBJ1-1; no reliable D call. This CDR3 has 16 residues. The V and J ends lost 3 bases and 5 bases respectively, with 19 bases between them. Germline V gene sequence: CDR1 KGHSH, CDR2 LQKENI. CDR3 amino acids: CASSPRALLTGTEAFF. The CDR3 DNA reads as TGTGCCAGCTCACCGAGAGCCCTACTAACGGGGACTGAAGCTTTCTTT.

This clone showed up just a few times. The V gene is TRBV5-6, the J gene TRBJ1-1; D perhaps matches TRBD1 (5 bases). Germline CDR1 is SGHDT and CDR2 is YYEEEE. Trimming pared 1 base from V and 7 bases from J, leaving 8 bases between. The CDR3 is 12 residues long. In DNA form, the CDR3 reads TGTGCCAGCAGCTTGCAGGGCCTTGAAGCTTTCTTT. Translation gives CASSLQGLEAFF.

The V call is TRBV6-5, the J call TRBJ2-5; D is perhaps TRBD1 (6 bases). This CDR3 is 14 amino acids long. Germline CDR1 and CDR2: MNHEY and SVGAGI. V shed 6 bases and J shed 5 bases, with 16 bases lying between them. CDR3 coding DNA: TGTGCCAGCAGCCTCCCGGACAGTGGGGAGACCCAGTACTTC. The encoded protein is CASSLPDSGETQYF.

This clone was detected only a few times. The chain recombines TRBV4-1 with TRBJ1-1; D is perhaps TRBD1 (5 bases). The V end lost 4 bases, the J end lost 1 base, and 7 bases lay between the germline ends. CDR1 MGHRA and CDR2 YSYEKL come from the germline V gene. This CDR3 spans 13 amino acids. The CDR3 bases are TGCGCCAGCAGCCGACAGCCGAACACTGAAGCTTTCTTT. Encoded protein: CASSRQPNTEAFF.

V gene TRBV5-1 combines with J gene TRBJ1-2, with D perhaps TRBD1 (5 bases). This CDR3 region has 14 residues. Trimming took 1 base from V and 4 from J, leaving 11 bases between them. Germline V gene sequence: CDR1 SGHRS, CDR2 YFSETQ. CDR3 protein: CASSLRQGGYGYTF. CDR3 DNA sequence: TGCGCCAGCAGCTTGCGGCAGGGTGGCTATGGCTACACCTTC.

The chain joins TRBV5-5 to TRBJ1-4; 11 bases map to TRBD1. Germline V CDR1 and CDR2: SGHKS, YYEKEE (reference sequence). CDR3 length: 14 residues. V dropped 2 bases and J dropped 16; count of bases not matched to a gene: 10. CDR3 nucleotide sequence: TGTGCCAGCAGCTTATATTTTAAGGGACAGGGGGAGTTTTTT. Translated: CASSLYFKGQGEFF.

The chain uses TRBV14 and TRBJ2-3; 8 nucleotides agree with TRBD2. Trimming at V came to 8 bases and at J to 4 bases, leaving 8 bases not matched to a gene. Per the germline V gene, CDR1 is SGHDN and CDR2 is FVKESK. The CDR3 extends over 14 amino acids. The chain's CDR3 is CASSFTGGPDTQYF. The CDR3 DNA is TGTGCCAGCTCCTTTACGGGAGGGCCAGATACGCAGTATTTT.

This clone has a single count. The chain joins TRBV18 to TRBJ1-2; 10 nucleotides match TRBD1. Per germline, CDR1 KGHSH and CDR2 LQKENI. This CDR3 has 14 amino acids. After removal of 2 bases from V and 7 bases from J, the junction contained 4 bases not matched to a gene. The CDR3: CASSPIDRGPGYTF. As DNA, the CDR3 is TGTGCCAGCTCACCAATAGACAGGGGGCCTGGCTACACCTTC.

This chain joins TRBV6-4 and TRBJ2-5; D perhaps matches TRBD2 (6 bases). V dropped 7 bases and J dropped 5 bases, with 17 bases sitting between them. The CDR3 runs 14 residues. Per the germline V gene, CDR1 is MRHNA and CDR2 is SNTAGT. This CDR3 reads CASNPLLAGETQYF. CDR3 DNA sequence: TGTGCCAGCAACCCCCTACTAGCAGGGGAGACCCAGTACTTC.